The rows below give T cell receptor beta chains drawn from one sample of a study of radiation and T cells in renal cell carcinoma. The protocol was immunoSEQ multiplex PCR, while the TCRdb copy is restricted to in-frame clones and leaves out a portion. The sample has more than 15,000 clones; around three fifths are singletons. The sequencing used tumor tissue, collected from a patient whose treatment was nephrectomy without radiotherapy. These TCRs come from a middle-aged man with renal cell carcinoma. Both conserved end residues are part of each CDR3. A D gene is named only where the DNA matches it firmly. Expanded clones get a size class; other rows say once, few or many, or leave the size out.

v_call	clone_size	j_call	d_call	cdr3_nt	cdr3_aa
TRBV9	many	TRBJ1-1	TRBD1	TGTGCCAGCAGCACTAGGGGGCTGGGGAACACTGAAGCTTTCTTT	CASSTRGLGNTEAFF
TRBV6-6	.	TRBJ2-2	TRBD1	TGTGCCAGCAGTATTACAGGGGAAGGGGGCGGGGAGCTGTTTTTT	CASSITGEGGGELFF
TRBV19	.	TRBJ2-7	TRBD1	TGTGCCAGTAGTTTAATTTACAGGGGCGAGCAGTACTTC	CASSLIYRGEQYF
TRBV7-2	.	TRBJ1-2	TRBD1	TGTGCCAGCAGTTCCTTTCCGGGACAGGGAACGTATGGCTACACCTTC	CASSSFPGQGTYGYTF
TRBV4-2	.	TRBJ1-4	.	TGTGCCAGCAGCCCCCAGGCCGGGCATGAAAAACTGTTTTTT	CASSPQAGHEKLFF
TRBV10-3	.	TRBJ2-7	.	TGTGCCATCAGTGAGGGTAGTCCCCTTACCTACGAGCAGTACTTC	CAISEGSPLTYEQYF
TRBV7-3	.	TRBJ2-1	.	TGTGCCAGCAGCCCTCTAGTTGGGAGTGAGCAGTTCTTC	CASSPLVGSEQFF
TRBV19	.	TRBJ2-1	TRBD1	TGTGCCAGTAGTATGGGACAGGGTTATGGTGAGCAGTTCTTC	CASSMGQGYGEQFF
TRBV6-6	.	TRBJ2-7	.	TGTGCCAGCAGCCCCACCGAGGGCGAGCAGTACTTC	CASSPTEGEQYF
TRBV7-2	.	TRBJ2-5	.	TGTGCCAGCATCCCCCGGACTACATTGAGAGAGACCCAGTACTTC	CASIPRTTLRETQYF
TRBV5-1	once	TRBJ1-3	.	TGCGCCAGCAGCTTGACGGTAGCTCACTCTGGAAACACCATATATTTT	CASSLTVAHSGNTIYF
TRBV9	.	TRBJ2-5	.	TGTGCCAGCAGCGCCCTTGGACGACAGCACCAAGAGACCCAGTACTTC	CASSALGRQHQETQYF
TRBV18	few	TRBJ1-5	.	TGTGCCAGCTCGGGCGGGGGCAATCAGCCCCAGCATTTT	CASSGGGNQPQHF
TRBV7-3	.	TRBJ1-1	.	TGTGCCAGCAGCTTAACAAGCATGAACACTGAAGCTTTCTTT	CASSLTSMNTEAFF
TRBV7-6	.	TRBJ2-7	TRBD2	TGTGCCAGCAGCCTCGAGGCTGGCGGGGGTGAGCAGTACTTC	CASSLEAGGGEQYF
TRBV9	.	TRBJ2-3	.	TGTGCCAGCAGCTTCACCGCTGGGGAGGATACGCAGTATTTT	CASSFTAGEDTQYF
TRBV4-1	.	TRBJ1-5	.	TGCGCCAGCAGCCAAGATTCACTGGGCACTCAGCCCCAGCATTTT	CASSQDSLGTQPQHF
TRBV28	.	TRBJ1-6	TRBD1	TGTGCCAGCAGTTTATTTCGACAGGGGCGGTCACCCCTCCACTTT	CASSLFRQGRSPLHF
TRBV6-5	.	TRBJ1-1	.	TGTGCCAGCAGAGACAGGCTTTCTGAAGCTTTCTTT	CASRDRLSEAFF
TRBV9	.	TRBJ2-1	TRBD2	TGTGCCAGCAGTGTTCTTGGGGCGGGAGGGTCGGATGAGCAGTTCTTC	CASSVLGAGGSDEQFF
TRBV6-5	few	TRBJ1-3	.	TGTGCCAAAGGGGAAGGTTGCTCTGGAAACACCATATATTTT	CAKGEGCSGNTIYF
TRBV5-4	.	TRBJ1-1	.	TGTGCCAGCAGCCGGGCCTCCGTCGCTGAAGCTTTCTTT	CASSRASVAEAFF
TRBV10-3	few	TRBJ1-1	.	TGTGCCATCAGTCCGACAGGAGTTAACACTGAAGCTTTCTTT	CAISPTGVNTEAFF
TRBV18	.	TRBJ1-3	TRBD1	TGTGCCAGCTCACGTGACAGGGTGAGCTCTGGAAACACCATATATTTT	CASSRDRVSSGNTIYF